This T cell receptor (beta chain) appears in the sequencing data of a study of control samples from healthy donors and cancer patients. V gave up 5 bases and J gave up 0 bases, with 17 bases separating them. Looked up from germline, CDR1 is SGHTA and CDR2 is FQGNSA. CDR3 length: 17 residues. This clone was picked up a small number of times. Sequencing was performed with immunoSEQ multiplex PCR; in TCRdb, only in-frame clones are kept and a portion is missing. The table lists fewer than 200,000 clones, about 91% of them singletons. The TCR sequence derives from a woman in her 30s in good health. The sequencing sample was made of blood. The chain combines TRBV7-2 with TRBJ1-3, with D possibly matching TRBD1 (5 bases). The CDR3 DNA reads TGTGCCAGCAGCCGGGGGGTCGGGGCCAACTCTGGAAACACCATATATTTT. It codes for CASSRGVGANSGNTIYF.